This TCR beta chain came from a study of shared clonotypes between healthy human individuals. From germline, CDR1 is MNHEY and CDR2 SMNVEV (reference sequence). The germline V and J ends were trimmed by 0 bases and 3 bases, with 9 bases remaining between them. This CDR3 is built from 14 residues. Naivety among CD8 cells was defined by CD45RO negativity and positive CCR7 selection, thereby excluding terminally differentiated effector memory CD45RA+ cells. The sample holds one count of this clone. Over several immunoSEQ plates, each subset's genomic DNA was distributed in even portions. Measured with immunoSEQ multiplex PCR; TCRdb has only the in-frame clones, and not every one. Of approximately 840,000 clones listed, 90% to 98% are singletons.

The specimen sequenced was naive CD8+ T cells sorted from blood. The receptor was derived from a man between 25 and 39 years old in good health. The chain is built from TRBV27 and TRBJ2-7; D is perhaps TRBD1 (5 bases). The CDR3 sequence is CASSLSRQHYEQYF. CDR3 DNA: TGTGCCAGCAGTTTATCGAGACAGCACTACGAGCAGTACTTC.